A single sample gave rise to the 30 T cell receptor beta chains below, sequenced in a study of somatic mutations in cytotoxic T cells in rheumatoid arthritis. Data came from immunoSEQ multiplex PCR; TCRdb stores just in-frame clones and leaves some out. Of roughly 13,000 clones listed, around 78% are singletons. The sample comprised CD8+ T cells sorted from blood. Every receptor here comes from an adult with rheumatoid arthritis.

The V and J genes are TRBV7-9 and TRBJ2-1; D uncertain. Germline CDR1 and CDR2: SEHNR and FQNEAQ (reference sequence). This CDR3 contains 11 residues. V lost 4 bases and J lost 8, with 6 bases in between. The CDR3 here is CASSSGDEQFF. The CDR3 DNA reads TGTGCCAGCAGCTCCGGCGATGAGCAGTTCTTC.

The V gene is TRBV5-6, the J gene TRBJ1-2, with D perhaps matching TRBD1 (6 bases). Germline CDR1 reads SGHDT; CDR2 reads YYEEEE. V was cut by 2 bases and J by 4 bases, with 15 bases left in between. There are 15 residues in the CDR3. CDR3 loop: CASSLGLGGLYGYTF. CDR3 bases: TGTGCCAGCAGCTTAGGTCTGGGGGGCCTCTATGGCTACACCTTC.

The chain combines TRBV29-1 with TRBJ1-1; D unclear. In germline, CDR1 is SQVTM, CDR2 ANQGSEA. The CDR3 length is 12 residues. V dropped 6 bases and J dropped 3 bases, with 11 bases sitting between them. In nucleotides, the CDR3 is TGCAGCGTCGGGGTAAGGGACACTGAAGCTTTCTTT. It encodes CSVGVRDTEAFF.

The chain carries TRBV30 and TRBJ1-2, with D maybe TRBD1 (6 bases). The CDR3 length is 15 residues. Trimming shortened V by 4 bases and J by 8 bases, and 23 bases separated the two germline ends. Germline CDR1 is GTSNPN and CDR2 is SVGIG (reference sequence). The CDR3, as DNA: TGTGCCTGGAAGGGGCCAGAGGGGGGGCCGGACGGCTACACCTTC. Its protein product is CAWKGPEGGPDGYTF.

The chain couples TRBV9 to TRBJ2-5; weak D call: TRBD2 (6 bases). The germline V and J ends were trimmed by 4 bases and 5 bases, with 18 bases remaining between them. The V gene's germline CDR1 is SGDLS and CDR2 YYNGEE. CDR3 length equals 15 residues. This CDR3 is CASSYGGREGETQYF. CDR3 nucleotides: TGTGCCAGCAGCTACGGAGGGAGAGAGGGCGAGACCCAGTACTTC.

The chain combines TRBV6-5 with TRBJ2-1; D uncertain. V shed 2 bases and J shed 10 bases, with 18 bases lying between them. Germline-derived CDR1 and CDR2 are MNHEY and SVGAGI. The CDR3 spans 15 residues. Here the CDR3 DNA reads TGTGCCAGCAGTTACACCCCGGACCAGTTAAACGAGCAGTTCTTC. Protein: CASSYTPDQLNEQFF.

The chain has TRBV28 and TRBJ1-1; no definite D call. The CDR3 covers 15 residues. CDR1 and CDR2 (germline): MDHEN, SYDVKM. V was shortened by 6 bases and J by 7 bases, with 21 bases between the two germline ends. In DNA form, the CDR3 reads TGTGCCAGCAGGCCAGACGGGGTGTATAGTTTTGAAGCTTTCTTT. It codes for CASRPDGVYSFEAFF. The entire variable domain, with the rest obtained from reference TRBV28 and TRBJ1-1, is as follows: DVKVTQSSRYLVKRTGEKVFLECVQDMDHENMFWYRQDPGLGLRLIYFSYDVKMKEKGDIPEGYSVSREKKERFSLILESASTNQTSMYLCASRPDGVYSFEAFFGQGTRLTVV.

Written as DNA, the CDR3 is TGTGCCAGCAGCACCCGTTCGGCCACCGGGGAGCTGTTTTTT. Translated: CASSTRSATGELFF. This chain joins TRBV9 and TRBJ2-2, with D unclear. Germline CDR1 SGDLS, CDR2 YYNGEE. This CDR3 comprises 14 residues. With 4 bases removed from V and 4 bases from J, the gap between germline ends came to 11 bases.

The chain employs TRBV6-1 and TRBJ1-4; 9 bases are shared with TRBD1. Germline loops: CDR1 MNHNS, CDR2 SASEGT. The CDR3 contains 17 residues. With V trimmed by 4 bases and J by 2 bases, 8 bases remained unmatched. In DNA, the CDR3 is TGTGCCAGCAGTGGCTCGGGACAGGGTCGGACTAATGAAAAACTGTTTTTT. Translating it yields CASSGSGQGRTNEKLFF.

The rearrangement uses TRBV15 and TRBJ2-3, with 10 bases aligning to TRBD2. Trimming cost V 1 base and J 1 base; bases outside gene matches: 2. This CDR3 is built from 16 residues. Per the germline V gene, CDR1 is LNHNV and CDR2 is YYDKDF (reference sequence). CDR3 residues: CATSRGLAGGTDTQYF. The CDR3 region has the DNA TGTGCCACCAGCAGAGGGCTAGCGGGGGGCACAGATACGCAGTATTTT. Full variable domain (outside the CDR3, taken from reference TRBV15 and TRBJ2-3): DAMVIQNPRYQVTQFGKPVTLSCSQTLNHNVMYWYQQKSSQAPKLLFHYYDKDFNNEADTPDNFQSRRPNTSFCFLDIRSPGLGDTAMYLCATSRGLAGGTDTQYFGPGTRLTVL.

The chain recombines TRBV5-6 with TRBJ2-7, with D uncertain. CDR1 is SGHDT, CDR2 YYEEEE, per germline. The length of the CDR3 is 14 residues. Trimming cost V 4 bases and J 9 bases, with 20 bases left between them. The CDR3 DNA follows: TGTGCCAGCAGCGGTGGACGAGCCCTTGCGCGGCAGTACTTC. Residues: CASSGGRALARQYF.

This clone occurred once. The V gene is TRBV6-5, the J gene TRBJ2-5, with 8 positions matching TRBD1. The J call is uncertain, as TRBJ2-7 better fits the DNA end. From germline, CDR1 is MNHEY and CDR2 SVGAGI. The CDR3 extends over 14 amino acids. In DNA, the CDR3 is TGTGCCAGCAGTTACGCAGGGGGCCGATACGAGCAGTACTTC. Translating it yields CASSYAGGRYEQYF.

This chain links TRBV28 with TRBJ1-5; the D is unclear. Trimming took 7 bases from V and 3 from J, leaving 13 bases between them. Per the germline V gene, CDR1 is MDHEN and CDR2 is SYDVKM. The CDR3 contains 14 residues. The CDR3 coding sequence is TGTGCCAGCAAGCGACCTCGGGACAATCAGCCCCAGCATTTT. Residues: CASKRPRDNQPQHF.

The chain joins TRBV11-3 to TRBJ2-1; tentatively, D is TRBD1 (6 bases). Trimming took 5 bases from V and 6 from J, leaving 14 bases between them. The CDR3 is made up of 14 amino acids. From germline, CDR1 is SGHNT and CDR2 YENEEA. Written as DNA, the CDR3 is TGTGCCAGCAGCGGACGACAGGACTCCAATGAGCAGTTCTTC. Its translation is CASSGRQDSNEQFF.

This clone was found a few times. This chain connects TRBV15 to TRBJ2-1; D is ambiguous. The CDR3 is made up of 13 amino acids. The V gene's germline CDR1 is LNHNV and CDR2 YYDKDF (reference sequence). V lost 0 bases to trimming and J lost 8 bases, with 8 bases between them. Here the CDR3 reads CATSRDRYDEQFF. The CDR3 region has the DNA TGTGCCACCAGCAGAGATCGTTACGATGAGCAGTTCTTC.

The chain couples TRBV11-2 to TRBJ2-1, with 9 positions matching TRBD2. Germline CDR1 is SGHAT and CDR2 is FQNNGV. The CDR3 loop spans 12 amino acids. With 5 bases clipped from V and 10 bases from J, the junction kept 3 bases outside the gene matches. CDR3 in DNA: TGTGCCAGCAGCCGACTAGCGGACGAGCAGTTCTTC. This translates into CASSRLADEQFF.

The chain carries TRBV15 and TRBJ1-2; D gene unclear. V was cut by 1 base and J by 1 base, with 4 bases left in between. CDR3 length equals 13 residues. Germline V gene sequence: CDR1 LNHNV, CDR2 YYDKDF (reference sequence). CDR3 in amino acids: CATSRAGNYGYTF. Here the CDR3 DNA reads TGTGCCACCAGCAGAGCGGGTAACTATGGCTACACCTTC.

This rearrangement joins TRBV4-1 to TRBJ1-5; TRBD1 might be the D (5 bases). Germline CDR1 is MGHRA and CDR2 is YSYEKL. The CDR3 is 15 residues long. V lost 1 base, J lost 6 bases, and 13 bases lay in between. The CDR3 reads CASSQGQYGSQPQHF. The CDR3 bases are TGCGCCAGCAGCCAAGGACAGTATGGATCTCAGCCCCAGCATTTT.

This clone was recorded a few times. V usage is TRBV9 and J usage is TRBJ1-2; a weak D match, TRBD1 (5 bases). The CDR3 contains 15 residues. V was trimmed by 3 bases and J by 8 bases, leaving 20 bases between them. CDR1 and CDR2 from the germline V gene are SGDLS and YYNGEE. This CDR3 is CASSEGPAGLLGYTF. The CDR3 DNA sequence: TGTGCCAGCAGCGAGGGCCCAGCAGGGCTTTTAGGCTACACCTTC.

This sequence joins TRBV7-9 and TRBJ2-1, with D uncertain. The V end lost 4 bases, the J end lost 5 bases, and 9 bases lay between the germline ends. Germline values: CDR1 SEHNR, CDR2 FQNEAQ (reference sequence). The CDR3 loop spans 13 amino acids. As DNA, the CDR3 is TGTGCCAGCAGCTGGGTCCGGGACAATGAGCAGTTCTTC. Translating it yields CASSWVRDNEQFF.

The chain couples TRBV30 to TRBJ2-1; D ambiguous. Germline assignment: CDR1 GTSNPN and CDR2 SVGIG (reference sequence). The CDR3 length is 14 residues. The V end lost 1 base, the J end lost 5 bases, and 12 bases lay between the germline ends. CDR3 DNA sequence: TGTGCCTGGAGTGGATGGACGGTTAACAATGAGCAGTTCTTC. This sequence encodes CAWSGWTVNNEQFF.

The chain carries TRBV4-1 and TRBJ2-1; possibly TRBD2 for D (5 bases). This CDR3 spans 14 amino acids. CDR1 MGHRA and CDR2 YSYEKL come from the germline V gene. Trimming removed 4 bases from V and 1 base from J, with 8 bases in between. In DNA form, the CDR3 reads TGCGCCAGCAGCCCCCAGCGGTCCTACAATGAGCAGTTCTTC. Its protein product is CASSPQRSYNEQFF.

The chain recombines TRBV11-2 with TRBJ2-7; perhaps TRBD1 as D (5 bases). Germline CDR1 is SGHAT and CDR2 is FQNNGV. Trimming cost V 3 bases and J 3 bases, with 15 bases left between them. The CDR3 is 15 residues long. The CDR3 sequence: CASSLSRGSGYEQYF. The CDR3 DNA is TGTGCCAGCAGCTTGTCTAGGGGCTCAGGCTACGAGCAGTACTTC.

The chain joins TRBV9 to TRBJ2-7, with TRBD1 matching over 8 bases. Trimming cost V 4 bases and J 6 bases; bases outside gene matches: 3. The CDR3 has 12 amino acids. The germline CDR1 and CDR2 sequences are SGDLS and YYNGEE. The CDR3 region has the DNA TGTGCCAGCAGCCCTACAGGGGGCGAGCAGTACTTC. Translation: CASSPTGGEQYF. The entire variable domain, with the rest obtained from reference TRBV9 and TRBJ2-7, is as follows: DSGVTQTPKHLITATGQRVTLRCSPRSGDLSVYWYQQSLDQGLQFLIQYYNGEERAKGNILERFSAQQFPDLHSELNLSSLELGDSALYFCASSPTGGEQYFGPGTRLTVT.

This rearrangement joins TRBV9 to TRBJ1-6; no firm D call. Trimming pared 0 bases from V and 2 bases from J, leaving 15 bases between. Germline CDR1 reads SGDLS; CDR2 reads YYNGEE. This CDR3 is 18 amino acids long. The CDR3 sequence is CASSVESQPMAYNSPLHF. Here the CDR3 DNA reads TGTGCCAGCAGCGTAGAATCACAACCTATGGCCTATAATTCACCCCTCCACTTT.

The chain is built from TRBV7-9 and TRBJ1-1, with D tentatively TRBD1 (5 bases). Germline-derived CDR1 and CDR2 are SEHNR and FQNEAQ (reference sequence). V was clipped by 11 bases and J by 0 bases, with 7 bases between them. This CDR3 region has 11 residues. In DNA form, the CDR3 reads TGTGCCGACAGCTTGAACACTGAAGCTTTCTTT. Encoded protein: CADSLNTEAFF.

The sample holds a few counts of this clone. The V call is TRBV9, the J call TRBJ1-6; D may be TRBD1 (6 bases). The CDR3 is 13 residues long. Germline loops: CDR1 SGDLS, CDR2 YYNGEE. V was pared by 7 bases and J by 14 bases, with 19 bases between. The CDR3 protein is CASGTNRERTLHF. CDR3 coding DNA: TGTGCCAGCGGCACGAACAGGGAAAGAACCCTCCACTTT.

V is TRBV30 and J is TRBJ2-1; D is unclear. Germline-derived CDR1 and CDR2 are GTSNPN and SVGIG (reference sequence). CDR3 size: 13 residues. V was clipped by 3 bases and J by 4 bases, with 10 bases between them. CDR3 sequence: CAWSADPYNEQFF. The CDR3 DNA reads TGTGCCTGGAGCGCCGACCCGTACAATGAGCAGTTCTTC.

For the CDR3, the DNA is TGTGCCAGCAGCTTGGGCCAGTACGGAACCTACGAGCAGTACTTC. Amino acids: CASSLGQYGTYEQYF. The rearrangement links TRBV5-4 to TRBJ2-7; no clear D gene. V lost 0 bases, J lost 2 bases, and 12 bases lay in between. From germline, CDR1 is SGHNT and CDR2 YYREEE (reference sequence). The CDR3 is 15 amino acids.

The J gene is TRBJ2-1, the V gene TRBV29-1; D tentatively fits TRBD1 or TRBD2 (6 bases each). This CDR3 is built from 11 residues. V lost 8 bases and J lost 7, with 12 bases in between. Germline-derived CDR1 and CDR2 are SQVTM and ANQGSEA. CDR3 nucleotide sequence: TGCAGCTCGAGAGGGGGGAATGAGCAGTTCTTC. Translating gives CSSRGGNEQFF.